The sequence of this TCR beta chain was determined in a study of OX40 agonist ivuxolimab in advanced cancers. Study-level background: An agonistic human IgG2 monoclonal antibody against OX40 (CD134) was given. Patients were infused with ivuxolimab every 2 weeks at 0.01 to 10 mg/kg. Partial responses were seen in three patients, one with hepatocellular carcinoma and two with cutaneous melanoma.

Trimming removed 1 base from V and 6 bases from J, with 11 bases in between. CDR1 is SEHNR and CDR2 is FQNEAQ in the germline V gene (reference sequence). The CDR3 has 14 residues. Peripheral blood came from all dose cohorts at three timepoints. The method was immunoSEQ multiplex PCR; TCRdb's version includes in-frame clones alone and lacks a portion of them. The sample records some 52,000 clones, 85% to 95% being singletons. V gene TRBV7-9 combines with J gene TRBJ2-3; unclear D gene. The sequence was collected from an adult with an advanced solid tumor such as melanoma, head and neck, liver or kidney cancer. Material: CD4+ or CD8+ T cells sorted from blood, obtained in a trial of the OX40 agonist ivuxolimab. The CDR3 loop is CASSLVAVRDTQYF. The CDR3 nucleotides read TGTGCCAGCAGCTTAGTTGCGGTCCGGGATACGCAGTATTTT.